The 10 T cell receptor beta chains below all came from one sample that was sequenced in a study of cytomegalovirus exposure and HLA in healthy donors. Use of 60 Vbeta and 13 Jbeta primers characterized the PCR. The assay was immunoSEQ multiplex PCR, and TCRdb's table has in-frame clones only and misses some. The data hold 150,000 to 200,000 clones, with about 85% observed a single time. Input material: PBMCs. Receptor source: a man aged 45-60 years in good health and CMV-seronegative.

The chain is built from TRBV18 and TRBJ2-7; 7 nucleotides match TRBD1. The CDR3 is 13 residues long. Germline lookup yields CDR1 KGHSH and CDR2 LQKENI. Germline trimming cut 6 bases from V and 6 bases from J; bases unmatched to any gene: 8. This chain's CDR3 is CASSRDRDAEQYF. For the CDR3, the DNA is TGTGCCAGCTCTCGTGACAGGGACGCCGAGCAGTACTTC.

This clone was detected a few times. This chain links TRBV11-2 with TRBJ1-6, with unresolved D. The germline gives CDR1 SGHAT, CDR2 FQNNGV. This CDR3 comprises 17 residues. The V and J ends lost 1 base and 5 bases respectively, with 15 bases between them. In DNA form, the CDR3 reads TGTGCCAGCAGCTTAGTCCCTGTAGGGAGGGATAATTCACCCCTCCACTTT. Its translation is CASSLVPVGRDNSPLHF.

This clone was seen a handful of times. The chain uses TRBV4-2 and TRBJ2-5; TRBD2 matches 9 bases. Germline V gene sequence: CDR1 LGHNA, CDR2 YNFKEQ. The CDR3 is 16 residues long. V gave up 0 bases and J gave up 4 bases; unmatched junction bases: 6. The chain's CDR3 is CASSQEGGGARETQYF. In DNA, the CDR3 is TGTGCCAGCAGCCAAGAAGGCGGGGGGGCCAGAGAGACCCAGTACTTC.

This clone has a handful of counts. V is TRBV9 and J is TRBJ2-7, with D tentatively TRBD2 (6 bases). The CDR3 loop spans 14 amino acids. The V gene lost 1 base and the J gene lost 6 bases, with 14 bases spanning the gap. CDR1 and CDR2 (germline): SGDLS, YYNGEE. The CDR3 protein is CASSVRDSACEQYF. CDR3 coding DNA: TGTGCCAGCAGCGTAAGGGACTCGGCCTGCGAGCAGTACTTC.

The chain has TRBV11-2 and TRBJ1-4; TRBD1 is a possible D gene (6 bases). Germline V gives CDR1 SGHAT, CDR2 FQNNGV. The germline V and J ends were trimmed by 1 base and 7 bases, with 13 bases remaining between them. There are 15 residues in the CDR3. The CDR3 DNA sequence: TGTGCCAGCAGCTTAGGTTCTCAGGGGACTGAAAAACTGTTTTTT. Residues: CASSLGSQGTEKLFF.

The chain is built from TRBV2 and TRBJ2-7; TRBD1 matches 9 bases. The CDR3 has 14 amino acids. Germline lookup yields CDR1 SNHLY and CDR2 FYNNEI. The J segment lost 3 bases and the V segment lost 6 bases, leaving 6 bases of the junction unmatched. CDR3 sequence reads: CASRGQGRVYEQYF. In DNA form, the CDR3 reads TGTGCCAGCAGAGGACAGGGGCGGGTCTACGAGCAGTACTTC.

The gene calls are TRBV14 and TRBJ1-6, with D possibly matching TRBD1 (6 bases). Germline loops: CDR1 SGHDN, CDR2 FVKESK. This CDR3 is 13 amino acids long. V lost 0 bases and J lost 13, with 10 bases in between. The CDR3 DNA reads TGTGCCAGCAGCCAAGAGAACAGGGATCCCCTCCACTTT. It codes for CASSQENRDPLHF.

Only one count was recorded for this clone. The CDR3 nucleotides read TGTGCCAGCAGCTTCCCGCGGACAGCCAACACCGGGGAGCTGTTTTTT. It codes for CASSFPRTANTGELFF. The chain combines TRBV5-8 with TRBJ2-2, with D perhaps matching TRBD1 (6 bases). Trimming left V 2 bases short and J 2 bases short, with 13 bases between. CDR3 length: 16 residues. The germline V gene encodes CDR1 SGHTS and CDR2 YDEGEE.

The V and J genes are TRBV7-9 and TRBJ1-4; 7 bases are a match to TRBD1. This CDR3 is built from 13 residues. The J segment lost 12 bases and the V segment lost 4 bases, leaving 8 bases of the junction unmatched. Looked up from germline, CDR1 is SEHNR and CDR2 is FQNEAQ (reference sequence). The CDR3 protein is CASSSPTGDELFF. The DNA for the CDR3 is TGTGCCAGCAGCTCTCCAACAGGGGACGAACTGTTTTTT.

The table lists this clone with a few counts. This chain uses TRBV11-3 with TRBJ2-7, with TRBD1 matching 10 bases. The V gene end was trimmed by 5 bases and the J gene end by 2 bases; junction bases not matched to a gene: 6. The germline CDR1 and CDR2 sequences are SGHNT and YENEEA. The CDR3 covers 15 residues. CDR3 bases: TGTGCCAGCAGCCCGGGACAGGGGAAAACCTACGAGCAGTACTTC. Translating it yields CASSPGQGKTYEQYF.